This T cell receptor beta chain was captured in a study of OX40 agonist ivuxolimab in advanced cancers. General observations from the study: Averaged across samples, CD8+ T cells carried more expanded clones than CD4+ did.

Comments on this clone: The antigen is unknown.

The V gene's germline CDR1 is ENHRY and CDR2 SYGVKD. CDR3 length equals 14 residues. V was clipped by 6 bases and J by 1 base, with 12 bases between them. Data came from immunoSEQ multiplex PCR; TCRdb stores just in-frame clones and leaves some out. The sample comprises approximately 31,000 clones, 87% of which are singletons, and under 30% rests with the top ten. The chain has TRBV10-3 and TRBJ1-1, with a tentative D call TRBD1 (5 bases). The receptor was isolated from an adult with an advanced solid tumor such as melanoma, head and neck, liver or kidney cancer. Material: CD4+ or CD8+ T cells sorted from blood, obtained in a trial of the OX40 agonist ivuxolimab. The CDR3 sequence is CAISVQDGNTEAFF. The CDR3 coding sequence is TGTGCCATCAGCGTACAGGACGGGAACACTGAAGCTTTCTTT.